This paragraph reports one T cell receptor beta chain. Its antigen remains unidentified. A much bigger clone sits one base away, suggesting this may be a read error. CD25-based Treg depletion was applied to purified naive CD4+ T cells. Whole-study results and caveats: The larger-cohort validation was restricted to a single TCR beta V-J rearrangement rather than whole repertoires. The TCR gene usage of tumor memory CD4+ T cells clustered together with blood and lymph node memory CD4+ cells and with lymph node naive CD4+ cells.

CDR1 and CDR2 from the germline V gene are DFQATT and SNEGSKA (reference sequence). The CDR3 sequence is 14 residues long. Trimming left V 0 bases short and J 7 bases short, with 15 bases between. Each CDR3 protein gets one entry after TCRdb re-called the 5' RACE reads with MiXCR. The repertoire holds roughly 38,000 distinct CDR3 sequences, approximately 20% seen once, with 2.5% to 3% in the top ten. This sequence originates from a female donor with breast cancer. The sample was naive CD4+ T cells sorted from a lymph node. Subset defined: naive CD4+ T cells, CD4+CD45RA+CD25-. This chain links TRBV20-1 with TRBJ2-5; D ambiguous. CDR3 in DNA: TGCAGTGCTAGAGATTATCGGCAGTTAGGGACCCAGTACTTC. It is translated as CSARDYRQLGTQYF.